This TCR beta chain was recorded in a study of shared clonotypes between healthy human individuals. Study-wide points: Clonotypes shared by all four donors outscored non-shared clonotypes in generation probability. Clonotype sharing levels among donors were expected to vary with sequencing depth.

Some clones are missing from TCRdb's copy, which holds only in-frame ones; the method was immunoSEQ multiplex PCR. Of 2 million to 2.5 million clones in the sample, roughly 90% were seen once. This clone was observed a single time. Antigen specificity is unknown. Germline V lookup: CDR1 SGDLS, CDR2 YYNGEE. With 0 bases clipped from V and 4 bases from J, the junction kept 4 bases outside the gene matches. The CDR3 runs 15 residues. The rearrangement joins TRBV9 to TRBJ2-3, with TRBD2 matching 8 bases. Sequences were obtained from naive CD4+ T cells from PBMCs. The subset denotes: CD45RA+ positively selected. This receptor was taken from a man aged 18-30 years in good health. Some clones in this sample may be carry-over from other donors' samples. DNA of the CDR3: TGTGCCAGCAGCGTAGTGGCTAGCGGGCCAGATACGCAGTATTTT. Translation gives CASSVVASGPDTQYF. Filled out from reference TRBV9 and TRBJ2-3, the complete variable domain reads DSGVTQTPKHLITATGQRVTLRCSPRSGDLSVYWYQQSLDQGLQFLIQYYNGEERAKGNILERFSAQQFPDLHSELNLSSLELGDSALYFCASSVVASGPDTQYFGPGTRLTVL.